This T cell receptor beta chain was observed in a study of blood T cell repertoires in COVID-19. As for the study in general: Whether acute or convalescent, the COVID-19 samples came from the United States, Italy and Spain.

The J segment lost 0 bases and the V segment lost 6 bases, leaving 1 base of the junction unmatched. CDR1 LNHDA and CDR2 SQIVND come from the germline V gene (reference sequence). The CDR3 covers 13 residues. Participants spanned ages about 18 to 100 years and resided in about two dozen US areas. Each recovered donor of Cohort 3 presented with two negative PCRs, clearance, or symptom resolution. In the original processing: Estimated nucleated cell counts came from reference gene primer amplification. The table came from immunoSEQ multiplex PCR; TCRdb's copy has only in-frame clones and leaves some out. For V, J and clone size, that table is used; D and trimming come from the DNA. This table has some 340,000 clones, about 90% appearing once.

Source material: PBMCs or T cells enriched from blood (not recorded which). The origin of this receptor is a woman in her twenties or thirties who had recovered from COVID-19. The chain links TRBV19 to TRBJ2-7; TRBD2 matches at 8 bases. The CDR3 DNA reads as TGTGCCAGTAGCCGGGAGGGCTCCTACGAGCAGTACTTC. Protein product: CASSREGSYEQYF.